These 21 T cell receptor beta chains share one sample of origin, sequenced in a study of cytomegalovirus exposure and HLA in healthy donors. PCR employed 60 Vbeta and 13 Jbeta primers. Sequencing used immunoSEQ multiplex PCR; TCRdb keeps in-frame clones, though not all of them. The sample includes about 150,000 clones, around 80% of them seen just once. The specimen sequenced was PBMCs. The receptors stem from a man between 18 and 35 years old in good health and CMV-seronegative.

This clone was counted only a few times. The rearrangement uses TRBV7-2 and TRBJ2-3; D is possibly TRBD2 (7 bases). CDR3 length: 15 amino acids. V was pared by 4 bases and J by 2 bases, with 13 bases between. From germline, CDR1 is SGHTA and CDR2 FQGNSA. In nucleotides, the CDR3 is TGTGCCAGCAGCTCCGGCGGGGGCCTCACAGATACGCAGTATTTT. Translating gives CASSSGGGLTDTQYF.

This clone was detected a few times. This sequence joins TRBV19 and TRBJ1-5, with unresolved D. Germline CDR1 and CDR2: LNHDA and SQIVND (reference sequence). The germline V and J ends were trimmed by 1 base and 4 bases, with 11 bases remaining between them. This CDR3 comprises 15 residues. The CDR3, as DNA: TGTGCCAGTAGTATAGGCGTGGAGAGGAATCAGCCCCAGCATTTT. It specifies CASSIGVERNQPQHF.

The chain has TRBV7-9 and TRBJ1-5; D gene unclear. CDR3 length: 13 residues. The V end lost 5 bases, the J end lost 5 bases, and 10 bases lay between the germline ends. CDR1 is SEHNR, CDR2 FQNEAQ, per germline (reference sequence). In nucleotides, the CDR3 is TGTGCCAGCAGCCGTACGGGTGATCAGCCCCAGCATTTT. It codes for CASSRTGDQPQHF.

The chain employs TRBV6-4 and TRBJ2-3, with TRBD1 matching 10 bases. The CDR3 has 15 residues. Germline CDR1 reads MRHNA; CDR2 reads SNTAGT. Germline trimming cut 0 bases from V and 4 bases from J; bases unmatched to any gene: 1. In nucleotides, the CDR3 is TGTGCCAGCAGTGACTCTGGGACAGGGGCAGATACGCAGTATTTT. It yields the protein CASSDSGTGADTQYF.

This clone was detected once. This rearrangement joins TRBV19 to TRBJ1-1; 8 bases map to TRBD1. The CDR3 has 13 amino acids. Germline V lookup: CDR1 LNHDA, CDR2 SQIVND (reference sequence). With V trimmed by 5 bases and J by 10 bases, 9 bases remained unmatched. CDR3 amino acids: CASSSGQEVVAFF. CDR3 in DNA: TGTGCCAGTAGTTCGGGACAGGAGGTGGTAGCTTTCTTT.

The chain uses TRBV9 and TRBJ2-7; 8 bases fit TRBD1. V lost 5 bases and J lost 7; bases outside the gene matches: 8. CDR3 length: 13 amino acids. Germline assignment: CDR1 SGDLS and CDR2 YYNGEE. The CDR3 loop reads CASSPGTGGEQYF. DNA of the CDR3: TGTGCCAGCAGTCCGGGGACAGGCGGGGAGCAGTACTTC. The variable domain in full, with the rest retrieved from reference TRBV9 and TRBJ2-7, is DSGVTQTPKHLITATGQRVTLRCSPRSGDLSVYWYQQSLDQGLQFLIQYYNGEERAKGNILERFSAQQFPDLHSELNLSSLELGDSALYFCASSPGTGGEQYFGPGTRLTVT.

The chain carries TRBV2 and TRBJ1-2; 8 nucleotides align to TRBD1. V trimming: 4 bases; J trimming: 6 bases; junction bases outside the gene matches: 4. This CDR3 is 13 amino acids long. Per germline, CDR1 SNHLY and CDR2 FYNNEI. The CDR3 DNA reads TGTGCCAGCAGTGGGACAGGGAGTAATGGCTACACCTTC. Protein product: CASSGTGSNGYTF.

The chain couples TRBV6-5 to TRBJ2-1; 8 bases match TRBD2. CDR3 length equals 15 residues. V was pared by 5 bases and J by 8 bases, with 11 bases of the junction left unmatched. The germline V gene encodes CDR1 MNHEY and CDR2 SVGAGI. This chain's CDR3 is CASSTGTSRFYEQFF. In DNA, the CDR3 is TGTGCCAGCAGTACCGGGACTAGTCGTTTCTATGAGCAGTTCTTC.

The sample holds one count of this clone. The chain has TRBV10-3 and TRBJ1-4; no firm D call. Germline-derived CDR1 and CDR2 are ENHRY and SYGVKD. The CDR3 covers 13 residues. The V end was cut by 10 bases, the J end by 2 bases, with 11 bases between. CDR3 loop: CATAEGTNEKLFF. The CDR3 DNA follows: TGTGCCACCGCGGAGGGTACTAATGAAAAACTGTTTTTT.

The chain joins TRBV7-9 to TRBJ1-5; D is undetermined. V gave up 0 bases and J gave up 6 bases, with 6 bases separating them. There are 13 residues in the CDR3. Germline V lookup: CDR1 SEHNR, CDR2 FQNEAQ (reference sequence). The CDR3 region is CASSLARGQPQHF. The CDR3 DNA reads TGTGCCAGCAGCTTAGCGCGGGGTCAGCCCCAGCATTTT. Variable domain in full (rest from reference TRBV7-9 and TRBJ1-5): DTGVSQNPRHKITKRGQNVTFRCDPISEHNRLYWYRQTLGQGPEFLTYFQNEAQLEKSRLLSDRFSAERPKGSFSTLEIQRTEQGDSAMYLCASSLARGQPQHFGDGTRLSIL.

CDR3 in amino acids: CASSAGTGTQPQHF. The CDR3, as DNA: TGTGCCAGCAGCGCCGGGACAGGGACCCAGCCCCAGCATTTT. The chain is built from TRBV9 and TRBJ1-5; 9 nucleotides align to TRBD1. Trimming cost V 3 bases and J 7 bases; bases outside gene matches: 5. CDR1 is SGDLS and CDR2 is YYNGEE in the germline V gene. The length of the CDR3 is 14 residues.

This chain uses TRBV27 with TRBJ2-5; tentatively, D is TRBD2 (6 bases). TRBJ2-7 explains the end of the DNA better; the J call may be wrong. This CDR3 region has 16 residues. CDR1 and CDR2 from the germline V gene are MNHEY and SMNVEV (reference sequence). The CDR3 is CASSLSISGNSYEQYF. The CDR3 nucleotides read TGTGCCAGCAGTTTATCCATTAGCGGAAACTCCTACGAGCAGTACTTC.

This chain joins TRBV9 and TRBJ2-3; 8 bases are shared with TRBD1. J gave up 4 bases and V 4 bases, and 11 bases lay outside the gene matches. Germline V gene data show CDR1 as SGDLS and CDR2 as YYNGEE. This CDR3 spans 16 amino acids. The CDR3 region is CASSPPMQGAADTQYF. The DNA for the CDR3 is TGTGCCAGCAGCCCCCCCATGCAGGGGGCCGCAGATACGCAGTATTTT.

This chain links TRBV5-1 with TRBJ2-3; 12 bases align to TRBD2. There are 16 residues in the CDR3. The J segment lost 6 bases and the V segment lost 5 bases, leaving 10 bases of the junction unmatched. Germline V lookup: CDR1 SGHRS, CDR2 YFSETQ. DNA for the CDR3: TGCGCCAGCAGAGATACTAGCGGGAGGTGGAGGGATACGCAGTATTTT. This sequence encodes CASRDTSGRWRDTQYF.

The chain is built from TRBV2 and TRBJ2-3, with D possibly TRBD2 on 6 matching bases. V was trimmed by 7 bases and J by 3 bases, leaving 17 bases between them. The germline gives CDR1 SNHLY, CDR2 FYNNEI. The CDR3 has 15 amino acids. For the CDR3, the DNA is TGTGCCAGCACCGGAGGGGTCCGGGTGACAGATACGCAGTATTTT. This translates into CASTGGVRVTDTQYF.

Worth noting for this clone: At the DNA level, this CDR3 is encoded by other sequences in the same sample as well. The chain uses TRBV7-2 and TRBJ1-1; D remains ambiguous. The germline gives CDR1 SGHTA, CDR2 FQGNSA. V gave up 0 bases and J gave up 1 base, with 9 bases separating them. The CDR3 contains 15 residues. The CDR3 DNA follows: TGTGCCAGCAGCTTAGCGCTTAGAGGGAACACTGAAGCTTTCTTT. Translation gives CASSLALRGNTEAFF.

The V gene is TRBV28, the J gene TRBJ2-1; tentative D call: TRBD2 (6 bases). V lost 6 bases, J lost 5 bases, and 17 bases lay in between. Germline loops: CDR1 MDHEN, CDR2 SYDVKM. CDR3 length equals 15 residues. CDR3 coding DNA: TGTGCCAGCAGGGGTGGGTGGACGGGGGACAATGAGCAGTTCTTC. Its translation: CASRGGWTGDNEQFF.

The chain combines TRBV7-9 with TRBJ2-7, with D maybe TRBD1 (6 bases). V lost 4 bases to trimming and J lost 6 bases, with 19 bases between them. Germline CDR1 and CDR2: SEHNR and FQNEAQ (reference sequence). The CDR3 is 15 amino acids. CDR3 DNA: TGTGCCAGCAGCTCCAAAGACACAGGGTCCGCCGAGCAGTACTTC. Protein sequence: CASSSKDTGSAEQYF.

This chain links TRBV6-6 with TRBJ2-5; D uncertain. TRBJ2-7 explains the end of the DNA better; the J call may be wrong. Germline assignment: CDR1 MNHNY and CDR2 SVGAGI (reference sequence). This CDR3 is built from 11 residues. CDR3 residues: CASRLYYEQYF. The CDR3 DNA sequence: TGTGCCAGCAGACTCTACTACGAGCAGTACTTC.

The V and J genes are TRBV5-8 and TRBJ2-7; perhaps TRBD1 as D (5 bases). The germline CDR1 and CDR2 sequences are SGHTS and YDEGEE. Trimming pared 4 bases from V and 0 bases from J, leaving 14 bases between. The CDR3 consists of 15 residues. The CDR3: CASSRLWGSSYEQYF. The CDR3 region has the DNA TGTGCCAGCAGCCGCTTGTGGGGCAGCTCCTACGAGCAGTACTTC.

The V call is TRBV28, the J call TRBJ1-2; 12 bases fit TRBD1. The CDR3 is 16 amino acids. Germline CDR1 reads MDHEN; CDR2 reads SYDVKM. Trimming at V came to 1 base and at J to 7 bases, leaving 7 bases not matched to a gene. CDR3 bases: TGTGCCAGCAGTTTATCCGGGGGACAGGGGGCGTTTGGCTACACCTTC. Its protein product is CASSLSGGQGAFGYTF.